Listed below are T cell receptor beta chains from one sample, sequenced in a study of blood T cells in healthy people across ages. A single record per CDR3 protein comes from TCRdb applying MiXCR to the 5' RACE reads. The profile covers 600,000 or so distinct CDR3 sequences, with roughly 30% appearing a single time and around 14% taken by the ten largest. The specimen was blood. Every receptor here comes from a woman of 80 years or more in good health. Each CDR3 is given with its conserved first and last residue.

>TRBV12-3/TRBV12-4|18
CASSLSLAGDYSYNEQFF
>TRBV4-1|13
CASSQDGRETQYF
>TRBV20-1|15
CSARVSGGQGSPLHF
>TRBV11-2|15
CAGSLGQGTYNEQFF
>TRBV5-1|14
CASSWDSSNSPLHF
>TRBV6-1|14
CASSEGGKSYEQYF
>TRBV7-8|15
CASSLGGGKNQPQHF
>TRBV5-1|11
CASSFDGEAFF
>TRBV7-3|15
CASSLGSWGNSPLHF
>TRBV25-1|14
CASRVSGGCAEAFF
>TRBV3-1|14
CASSRTGGYEKLFF
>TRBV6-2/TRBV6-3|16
CASSRGQGHVSYEQYF
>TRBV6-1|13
CASSERSDSPLHF
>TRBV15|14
CATSRQGAGQPQHF
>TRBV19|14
CASSPQGRNEKLFF
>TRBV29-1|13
CSVVAGGLGGYTF
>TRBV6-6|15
CASSSPGEGGTEAFF
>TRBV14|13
CASSHRRCQPQHF
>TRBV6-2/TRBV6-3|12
CASGQARTEAFF
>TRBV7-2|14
CASSSGTDTDTQYF
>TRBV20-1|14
CSARDEAPRYGYTF
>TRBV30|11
CAWSVPDTQYF
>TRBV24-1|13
CATSGQGANEQYF
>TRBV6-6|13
CASSRDSFYGYTF
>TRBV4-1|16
CASSHHVSRMNSPLHF
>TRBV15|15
CATSPRSRSQETQYF
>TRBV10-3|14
CAISELTASYEQYF